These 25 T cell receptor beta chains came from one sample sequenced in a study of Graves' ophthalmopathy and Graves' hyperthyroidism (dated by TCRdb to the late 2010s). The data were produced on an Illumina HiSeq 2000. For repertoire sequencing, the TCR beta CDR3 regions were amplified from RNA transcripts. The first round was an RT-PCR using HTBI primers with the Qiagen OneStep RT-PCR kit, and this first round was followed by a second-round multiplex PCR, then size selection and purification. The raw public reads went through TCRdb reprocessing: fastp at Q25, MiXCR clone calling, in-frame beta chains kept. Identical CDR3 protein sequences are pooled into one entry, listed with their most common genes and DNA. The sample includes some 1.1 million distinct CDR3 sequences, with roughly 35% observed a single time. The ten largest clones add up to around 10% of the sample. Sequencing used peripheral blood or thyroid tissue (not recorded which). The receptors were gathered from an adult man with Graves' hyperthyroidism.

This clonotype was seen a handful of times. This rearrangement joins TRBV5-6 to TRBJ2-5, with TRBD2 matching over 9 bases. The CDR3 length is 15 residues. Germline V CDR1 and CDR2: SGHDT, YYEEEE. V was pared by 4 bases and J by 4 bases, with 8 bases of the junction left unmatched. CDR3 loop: CASSRAGGAVETQYF. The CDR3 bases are TGTGCCAGCAGCCGCGCGGGGGGGGCCGTAGAGACCCAGTACTTC.

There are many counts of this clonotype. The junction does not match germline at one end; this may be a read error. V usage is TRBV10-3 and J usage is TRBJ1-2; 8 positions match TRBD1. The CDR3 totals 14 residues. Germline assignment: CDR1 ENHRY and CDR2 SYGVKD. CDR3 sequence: CASSRQDRVHGYTF. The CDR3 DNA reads TGTGCCAGCAGTCGCCAGGACAGGGTACATGGCTACACCTTC.

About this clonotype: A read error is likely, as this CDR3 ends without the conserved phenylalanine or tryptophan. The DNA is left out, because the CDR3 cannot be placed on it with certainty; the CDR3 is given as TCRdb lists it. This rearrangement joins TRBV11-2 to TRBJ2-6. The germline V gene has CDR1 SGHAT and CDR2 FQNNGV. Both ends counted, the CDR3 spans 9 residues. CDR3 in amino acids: CASSLDLAV.

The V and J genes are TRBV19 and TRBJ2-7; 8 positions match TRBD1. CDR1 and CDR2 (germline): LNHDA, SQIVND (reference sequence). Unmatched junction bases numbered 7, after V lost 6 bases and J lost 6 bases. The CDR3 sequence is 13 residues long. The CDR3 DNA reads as TGTGCCAGTAGGCTGAACCAGGGGGCCGAGCAGTACTTC. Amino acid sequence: CASRLNQGAEQYF.

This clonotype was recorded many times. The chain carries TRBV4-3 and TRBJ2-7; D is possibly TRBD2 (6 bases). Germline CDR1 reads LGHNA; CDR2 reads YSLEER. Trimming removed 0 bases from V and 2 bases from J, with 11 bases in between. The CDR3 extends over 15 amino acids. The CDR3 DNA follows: TGCGCCAGCAGCCAAGATCCCGGGACTGCCTACGAGCAGTACTTC. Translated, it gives CASSQDPGTAYEQYF.

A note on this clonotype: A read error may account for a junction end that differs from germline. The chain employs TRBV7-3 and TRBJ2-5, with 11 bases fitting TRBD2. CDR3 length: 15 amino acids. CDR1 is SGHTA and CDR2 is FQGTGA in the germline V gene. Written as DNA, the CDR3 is TGTGCCAGCAGTTTAGCGGGAGGGCTCCAAGAGACCCGGTACTTC. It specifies CASSLAGGLQETRYF.

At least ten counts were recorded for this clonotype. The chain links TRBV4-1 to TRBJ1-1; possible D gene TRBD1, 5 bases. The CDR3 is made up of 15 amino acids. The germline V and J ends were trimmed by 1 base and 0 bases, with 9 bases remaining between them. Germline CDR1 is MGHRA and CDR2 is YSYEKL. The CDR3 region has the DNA TGCGCCAGCAGCCAAGTTGTGGGGCTGAACACTGAAGCTTTCTTT. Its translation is CASSQVVGLNTEAFF.

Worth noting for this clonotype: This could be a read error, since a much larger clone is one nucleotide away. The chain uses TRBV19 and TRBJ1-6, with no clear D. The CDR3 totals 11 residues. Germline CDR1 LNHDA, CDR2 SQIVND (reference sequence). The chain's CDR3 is CASSSSSPPHF. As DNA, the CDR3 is TGTGCCAGTAGTTCGAGTTCACCCCCCCACTTT. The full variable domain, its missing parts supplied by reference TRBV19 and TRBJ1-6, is DGGITQSPKYLFRKEGQNVTLSCEQNLNHDAMYWYRQDPGQGLRLIYYSQIVNDFQKGDIAEGYSVSREKKESFPLTVTSAQKNPTAFYLCASSSSSPPHFGNGTRLTVT.

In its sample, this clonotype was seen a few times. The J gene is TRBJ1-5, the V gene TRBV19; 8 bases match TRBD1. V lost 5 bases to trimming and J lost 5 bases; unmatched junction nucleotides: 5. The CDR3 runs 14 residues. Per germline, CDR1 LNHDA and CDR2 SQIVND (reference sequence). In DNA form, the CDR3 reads TGTGCCAGTAGTGTGACAGGGGACTATCAGCCCCAGCATTTT. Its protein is CASSVTGDYQPQHF.

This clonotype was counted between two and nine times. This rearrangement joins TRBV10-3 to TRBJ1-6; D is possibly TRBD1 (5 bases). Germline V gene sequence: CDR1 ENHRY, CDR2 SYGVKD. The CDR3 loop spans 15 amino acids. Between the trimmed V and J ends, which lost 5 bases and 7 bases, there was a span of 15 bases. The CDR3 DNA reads TGTGCCATCAGTCGAGGGACGGAAAGAAATTCACCCCTCCACTTT. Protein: CAISRGTERNSPLHF.

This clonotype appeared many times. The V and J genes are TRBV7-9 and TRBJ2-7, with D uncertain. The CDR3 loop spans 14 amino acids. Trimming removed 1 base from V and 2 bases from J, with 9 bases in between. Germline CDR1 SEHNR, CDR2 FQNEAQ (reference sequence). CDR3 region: CASSLVNRAYEQYF. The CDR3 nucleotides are TGTGCCAGCAGCTTAGTGAACAGAGCCTACGAGCAGTACTTC.

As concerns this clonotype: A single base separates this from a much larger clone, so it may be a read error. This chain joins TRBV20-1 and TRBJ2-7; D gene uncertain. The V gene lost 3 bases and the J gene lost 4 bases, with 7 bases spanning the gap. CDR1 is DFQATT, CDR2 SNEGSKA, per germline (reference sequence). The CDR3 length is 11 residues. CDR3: CSASSAYEQYF. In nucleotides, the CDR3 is TGCAGTGCTAGTTCGGCTTACGAGCAGTACTTC.

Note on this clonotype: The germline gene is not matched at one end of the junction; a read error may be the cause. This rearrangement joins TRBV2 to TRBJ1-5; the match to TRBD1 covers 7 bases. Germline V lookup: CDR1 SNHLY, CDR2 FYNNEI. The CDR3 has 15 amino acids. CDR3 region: CSALPGTARNQPQHF. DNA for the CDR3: TGCAGTGCTCTGCCCGGGACAGCCCGCAATCAGCCCCAGCATTTT.

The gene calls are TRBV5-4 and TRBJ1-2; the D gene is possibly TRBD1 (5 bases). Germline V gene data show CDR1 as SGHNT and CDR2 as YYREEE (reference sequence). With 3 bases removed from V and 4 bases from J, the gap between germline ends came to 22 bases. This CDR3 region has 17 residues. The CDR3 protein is CASSWVSPGPGFYGYTF. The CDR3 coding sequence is TGTGCCAGCAGCTGGGTTTCTCCGGGACCGGGATTCTATGGCTACACCTTC. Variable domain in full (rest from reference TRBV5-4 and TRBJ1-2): ETGVTQSPTHLIKTRGQQVTLRCSSQSGHNTVSWYQQALGQGPQFIFQYYREEENGRGNFPPRFSGLQFPNYSSELNVNALELDDSALYLCASSWVSPGPGFYGYTFGSGTRLTVV.

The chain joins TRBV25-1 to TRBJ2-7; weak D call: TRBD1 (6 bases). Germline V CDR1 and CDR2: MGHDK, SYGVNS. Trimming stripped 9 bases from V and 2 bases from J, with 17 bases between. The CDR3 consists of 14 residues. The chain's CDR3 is CARNTGQPAYEQYF. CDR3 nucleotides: TGTGCCAGAAATACGGGACAACCCGCCTACGAGCAGTACTTC.

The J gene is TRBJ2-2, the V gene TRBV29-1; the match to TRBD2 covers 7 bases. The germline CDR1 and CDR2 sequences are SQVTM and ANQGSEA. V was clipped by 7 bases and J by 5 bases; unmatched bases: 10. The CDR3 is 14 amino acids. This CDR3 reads CSAMSGGGTGELFF. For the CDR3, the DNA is TGCAGCGCTATGTCTGGGGGGGGGACCGGGGAGCTGTTTTTT.

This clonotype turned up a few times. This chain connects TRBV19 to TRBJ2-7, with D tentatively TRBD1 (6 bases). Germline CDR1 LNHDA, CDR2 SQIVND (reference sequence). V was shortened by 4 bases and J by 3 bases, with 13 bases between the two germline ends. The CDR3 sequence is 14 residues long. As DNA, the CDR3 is TGTGCCAGTAGTACCCCGGGACAAAACTACGAGCAGTACTTC. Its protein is CASSTPGQNYEQYF.

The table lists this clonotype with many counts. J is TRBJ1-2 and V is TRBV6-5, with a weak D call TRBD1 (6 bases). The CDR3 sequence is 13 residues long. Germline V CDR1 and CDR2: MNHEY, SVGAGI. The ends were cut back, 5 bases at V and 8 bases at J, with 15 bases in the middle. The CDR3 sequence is CASSPMGGAGYTF. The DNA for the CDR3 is TGTGCCAGCAGTCCCATGGGGGGGGCGGGCTACACCTTC.

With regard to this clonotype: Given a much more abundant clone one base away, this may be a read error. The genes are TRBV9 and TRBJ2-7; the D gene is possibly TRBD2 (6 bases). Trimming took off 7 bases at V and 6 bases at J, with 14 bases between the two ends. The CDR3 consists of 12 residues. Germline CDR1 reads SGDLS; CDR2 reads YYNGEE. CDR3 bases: TGTGCCAGCGGAGGGGCAGGACGCGAGCAGTACTTC. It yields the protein CASGGAGREQYF. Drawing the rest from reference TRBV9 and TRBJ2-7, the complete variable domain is DSGVTQTPKHLITATGQRVTLRCSPRSGDLSVYWYQQSLDQGLQFLIQYYNGEERAKGNILERFSAQQFPDLHSELNLSSLELGDSALYFCASGGAGREQYFGPGTRLTVT.

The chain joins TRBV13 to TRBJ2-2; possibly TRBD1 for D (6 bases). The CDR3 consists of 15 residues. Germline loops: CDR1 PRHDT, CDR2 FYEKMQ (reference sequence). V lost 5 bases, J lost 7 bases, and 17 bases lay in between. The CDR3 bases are TGTGCCAGCAGCCTCCATCAGGGGTCTGGCGGGGAGCTGTTTTTT. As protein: CASSLHQGSGGELFF.

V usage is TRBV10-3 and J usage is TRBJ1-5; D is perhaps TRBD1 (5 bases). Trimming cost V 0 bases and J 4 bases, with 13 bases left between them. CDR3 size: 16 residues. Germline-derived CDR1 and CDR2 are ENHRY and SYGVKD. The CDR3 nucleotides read TGTGCCATCAGTGAGTCCGGTCCACAGGCAAATCAGCCCCAGCATTTT. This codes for CAISESGPQANQPQHF.

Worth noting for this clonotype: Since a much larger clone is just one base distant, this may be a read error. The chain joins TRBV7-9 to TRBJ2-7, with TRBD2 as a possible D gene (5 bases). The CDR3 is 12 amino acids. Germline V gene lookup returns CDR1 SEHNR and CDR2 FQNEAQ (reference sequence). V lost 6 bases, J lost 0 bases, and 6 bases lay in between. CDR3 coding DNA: TGTGCCAGCAGGACTACCTCCTACGAGCAGTACTTC. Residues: CASRTTSYEQYF.

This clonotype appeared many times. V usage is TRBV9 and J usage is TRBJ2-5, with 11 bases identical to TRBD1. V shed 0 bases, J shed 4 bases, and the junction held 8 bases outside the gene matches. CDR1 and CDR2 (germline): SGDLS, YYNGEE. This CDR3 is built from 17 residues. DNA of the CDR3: TGTGCCAGCAGCGTAGGCCTCCGGGACAGGGGGATAGAGACCCAGTACTTC. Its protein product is CASSVGLRDRGIETQYF.

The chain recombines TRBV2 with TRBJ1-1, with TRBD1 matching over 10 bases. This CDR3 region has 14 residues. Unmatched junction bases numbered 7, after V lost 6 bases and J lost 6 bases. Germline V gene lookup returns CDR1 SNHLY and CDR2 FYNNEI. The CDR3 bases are TGTGCCAGCAGGACGGGGACAGGGGTTCCTGAAGCTTTCTTT. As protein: CASRTGTGVPEAFF.

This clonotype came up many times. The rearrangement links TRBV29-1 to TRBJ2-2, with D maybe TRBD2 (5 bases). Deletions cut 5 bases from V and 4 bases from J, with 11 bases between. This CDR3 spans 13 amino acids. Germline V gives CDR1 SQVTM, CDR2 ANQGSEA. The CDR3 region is CSVPRGGTGELFF. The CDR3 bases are TGCAGCGTTCCCCGGGGTGGCACCGGGGAGCTGTTTTTT.